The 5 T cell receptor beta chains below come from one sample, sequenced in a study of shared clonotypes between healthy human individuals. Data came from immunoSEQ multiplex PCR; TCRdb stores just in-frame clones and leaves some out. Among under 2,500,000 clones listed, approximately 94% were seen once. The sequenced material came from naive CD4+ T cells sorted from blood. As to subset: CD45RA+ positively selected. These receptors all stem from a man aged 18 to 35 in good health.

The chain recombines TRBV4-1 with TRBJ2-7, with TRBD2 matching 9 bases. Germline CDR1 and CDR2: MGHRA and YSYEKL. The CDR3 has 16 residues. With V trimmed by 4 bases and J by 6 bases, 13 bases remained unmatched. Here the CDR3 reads CASSLGGGRADSEQYF. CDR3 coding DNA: TGCGCCAGCAGCCTAGGGGGCGGGAGGGCCGATTCCGAGCAGTACTTC.

The CDR3 here is CASSLIEQAGNTEAFF. The CDR3 coding sequence is TGTGCCAGCAGCTTAATCGAACAGGCGGGGAACACTGAAGCTTTCTTT. The chain is built from TRBV7-9 and TRBJ1-1; a possible D gene is TRBD1 (5 bases). This CDR3 contains 16 residues. The germline V gene encodes CDR1 SEHNR and CDR2 FQNEAQ (reference sequence). V gave up 2 bases and J gave up 1 base, with 14 bases separating them.

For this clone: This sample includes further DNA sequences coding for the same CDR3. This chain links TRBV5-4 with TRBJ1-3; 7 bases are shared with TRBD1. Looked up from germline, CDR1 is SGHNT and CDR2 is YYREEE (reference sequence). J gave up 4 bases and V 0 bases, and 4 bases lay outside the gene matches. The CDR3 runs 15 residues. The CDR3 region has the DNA TGTGCCAGCAGCTTGGGCAGGGGGTCCGGAAACACCATATATTTT. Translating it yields CASSLGRGSGNTIYF.

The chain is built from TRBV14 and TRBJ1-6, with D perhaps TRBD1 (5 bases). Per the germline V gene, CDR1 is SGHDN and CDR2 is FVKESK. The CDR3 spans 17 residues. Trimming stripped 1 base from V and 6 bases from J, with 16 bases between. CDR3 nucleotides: TGTGCCAGCAGCCAAGTTCGGCCTTACGGGGCTAATTCACCCCTCCACTTT. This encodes CASSQVRPYGANSPLHF.

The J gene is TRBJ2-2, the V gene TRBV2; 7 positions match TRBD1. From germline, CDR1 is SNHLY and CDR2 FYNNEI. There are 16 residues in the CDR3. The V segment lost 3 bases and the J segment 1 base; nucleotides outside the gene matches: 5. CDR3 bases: TGTGCCAGCAGTGATCAGGGGGTGATGAACACCGGGGAGCTGTTTTTT. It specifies CASSDQGVMNTGELFF. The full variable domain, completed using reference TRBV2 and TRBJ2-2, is EPEVTQTPSHQVTQMGQEVILRCVPISNHLYFYWYRQILGQKVEFLVSFYNNEISEKSEIFDDQFSVERPDGSNFTLKIRSTKLEDSAMYFCASSDQGVMNTGELFFGEGSRLTVL.